This TCR beta chain derives from a study of response to subunit inactivated influenza vaccine. There are a few counts of this clonotype. What it binds is not known. TCRdb recomputed calls from the RT-PCR reads with MiXCR, one row per CDR3 protein. The sample has around 480,000 distinct CDR3 sequences, about 15% seen once. Study-level points and caveats: It was the authors' suggestion that each seasonal influenza vaccination recruits few new T cells.

V lost 6 bases and J lost 5, with 15 bases in between. The CDR3 sequence is 14 residues long. Sample: CD4+ T cells sorted from PBMCs, taken around 25 months after vaccination. The TCR originated in a man between 45 and 75 years old who received an inactivated influenza vaccine. The chain recombines TRBV12-3 or TRBV12-4 with TRBJ2-3, with D unclear. The CDR3 nucleotides read TGTGCCAGCAGAACCGCCCCAGAGGTAGATACGCAGTATTTT. It is translated as CASRTAPEVDTQYF.